Presented here are 4 T cell receptor beta chains from one specimen sequenced in a study of blood T cells in healthy people across ages (dated by TCRdb to 2015 to 2017). Library preparation employed 5' RACE. The run used an Illumina HiSeq 2500. The second PCR ran for about 7 to 11 cycles and used a J-beta primer mix along with a sample-barcoded 5' primer. TCRdb trimmed the raw reads at Q25, called clones with MiXCR and kept productive beta chains. Each record represents a unique CDR3 protein, reported with the most common genes and DNA among its rows. Within this sample are approximately 760,000 distinct CDR3 sequences, with about 25% of them counted one time only. Jointly, the top ten make up more than 8% of the sample. These data were also filed under a second study, of T cells of mothers and their children.

The sample consisted of blood. The receptors stem from a boy aged 5-17 years in good health.

V and J are TRBV6-6 and TRBJ2-3; no definite D call. This CDR3 has 13 amino acids. The germline gives CDR1 MNHNY, CDR2 SVGAGI (reference sequence). V lost 10 bases, J lost 4 bases, and 15 bases lay in between. The CDR3 nucleotides read TGTGCCACACGACCACAAGGGCCAGATACGCAGTATTTT. Its translation: CATRPQGPDTQYF.

This clonotype has more than one count but fewer than ten. The chain couples TRBV4-1 to TRBJ2-5; 9 nucleotides align to TRBD1. Losses at the gene ends were 1 base for V and 0 bases for J; bases not matched to a gene: 3. This CDR3 contains 16 residues. Germline V gives CDR1 MGHRA, CDR2 YSYEKL. CDR3 sequence reads: CASSQARTGDQETQYF. The CDR3 region has the DNA TGCGCCAGCAGCCAAGCCCGGACAGGGGACCAAGAGACCCAGTACTTC.

This chain connects TRBV6-1 to TRBJ1-5; 11 nucleotides align to TRBD1. This CDR3 region has 16 residues. With V trimmed by 5 bases and J by 4 bases, 7 bases remained unmatched. CDR1 and CDR2 (germline): MNHNS, SASEGT. The CDR3 sequence: CASSPRDRGVNQPQHF. CDR3 coding DNA: TGTGCCAGCAGTCCCAGGGACAGGGGGGTTAATCAGCCCCAGCATTTT.

The rearrangement links TRBV12-3 or TRBV12-4 to TRBJ2-3; 9 positions match TRBD2. The CDR3 runs to 15 residues. Trimming removed 2 bases from V and 3 bases from J; junction bases left unmatched: 3. CDR3: CASSLRGLATDTQYF. Written as DNA, the CDR3 is TGTGCCAGCAGTTTAAGGGGACTAGCAACAGATACGCAGTATTTT.